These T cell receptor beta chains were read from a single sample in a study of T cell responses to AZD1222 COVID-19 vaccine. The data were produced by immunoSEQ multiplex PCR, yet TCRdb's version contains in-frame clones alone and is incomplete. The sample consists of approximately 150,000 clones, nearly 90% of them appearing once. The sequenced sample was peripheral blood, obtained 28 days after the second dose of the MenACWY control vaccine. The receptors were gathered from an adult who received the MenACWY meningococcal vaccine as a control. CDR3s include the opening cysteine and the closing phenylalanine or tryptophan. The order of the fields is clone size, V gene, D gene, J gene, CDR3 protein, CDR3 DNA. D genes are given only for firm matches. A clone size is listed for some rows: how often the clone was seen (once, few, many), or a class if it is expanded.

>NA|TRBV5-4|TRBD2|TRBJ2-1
CASRDGVLAGDNEQFF
TGTGCCAGCAGGGATGGGGTACTAGCGGGAGACAATGAGCAGTTCTTC
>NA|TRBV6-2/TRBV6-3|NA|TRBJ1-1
CASSLGVTEAFF
TGTGCCAGCAGTCTAGGGGTCACTGAAGCTTTCTTT
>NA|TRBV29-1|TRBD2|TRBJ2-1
CSVEDSGRAFNEQFF
TGCAGCGTTGAGGATAGCGGGAGGGCCTTCAATGAGCAGTTCTTC
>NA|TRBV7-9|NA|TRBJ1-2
CASTLYRDNYGYTF
TGTGCCAGCACCCTGTACAGGGATAACTATGGCTACACCTTC
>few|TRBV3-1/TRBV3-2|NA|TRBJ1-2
CASSQEGLVIYGYTF
TGTGCCAGCAGCCAGGAGGGGCTAGTCATCTATGGCTACACCTTC
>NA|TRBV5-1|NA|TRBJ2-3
CASTFRDVNTDTQYF
TGCGCCAGCACCTTCCGGGACGTTAACACAGATACGCAGTATTTT
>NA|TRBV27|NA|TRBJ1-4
CASARSPATNEKLFF
TGTGCCAGCGCTCGCTCGCCGGCAACTAATGAAAAACTGTTTTTT
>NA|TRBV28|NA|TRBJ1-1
CASSLLDGEGRGNTEAFF
TGTGCCAGCAGTCTGTTAGACGGGGAGGGCAGGGGGAACACTGAAGCTTTCTTT
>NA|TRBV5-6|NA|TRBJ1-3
CASSPRTGNTIYF
TGTGCCAGCAGCCCCAGGACTGGAAACACCATATATTTT
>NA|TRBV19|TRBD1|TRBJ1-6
CASRGRGDNSPLHF
TGTGCCAGTCGAGGCAGGGGGGATAATTCACCCCTCCACTTT
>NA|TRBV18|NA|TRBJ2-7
CASSRDSGYEQYF
TGTGCCAGCTCCCGAGACAGCGGCTACGAGCAGTACTTC
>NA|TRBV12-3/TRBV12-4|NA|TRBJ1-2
CASSFLGGGYTF
TGTGCCAGCAGTTTTTTAGGCGGAGGCTACACCTTC
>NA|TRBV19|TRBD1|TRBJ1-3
CASSRKPGQEYGNTIYF
TGTGCCAGTAGTAGGAAACCGGGACAGGAATACGGAAACACCATATATTTT
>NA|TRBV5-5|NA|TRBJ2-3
CASSLDGSRAQYF
TGTGCCAGCAGCTTGGACGGCTCGCGAGCGCAGTATTTT
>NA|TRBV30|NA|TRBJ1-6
CASLSGGGSPLHF
TGTGCCTCACTAAGCGGAGGCGGATCACCCCTCCACTTT
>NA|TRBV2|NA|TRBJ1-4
CASSFRGVEKLFF
TGTGCCAGCAGTTTTCGGGGAGTTGAAAAACTGTTTTTT
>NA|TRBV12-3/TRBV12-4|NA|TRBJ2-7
CASKDRNYEQYF
TGTGCCAGCAAAGACAGAAACTACGAGCAGTACTTC
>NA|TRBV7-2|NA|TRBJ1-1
CASSPRPGFTEAFF
TGTGCCAGCAGCCCTCGACCCGGGTTTACTGAAGCTTTCTTT
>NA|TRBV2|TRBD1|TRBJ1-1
CASRRTGTNTEAFF
TGTGCCAGCAGGAGGACAGGGACGAACACTGAAGCTTTCTTT
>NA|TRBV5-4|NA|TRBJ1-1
CASSLAGRQNTEAFF
TGTGCCAGCAGCTTGGCCGGCAGACAGAACACTGAAGCTTTCTTT
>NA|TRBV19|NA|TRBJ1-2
CASRGTSIDGYTF
TGTGCCAGTAGGGGGACATCTATCGATGGCTACACCTTC
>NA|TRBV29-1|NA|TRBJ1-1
CSVEDILNTEAFF
TGCAGCGTTGAAGATATTCTTAACACTGAAGCTTTCTTT
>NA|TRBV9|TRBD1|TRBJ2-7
CASSLGGQGGEQYF
TGTGCCAGCAGCCTAGGGGGACAGGGAGGCGAGCAGTACTTC
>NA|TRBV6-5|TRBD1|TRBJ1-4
CASSPTRTGSQLFF
TGTGCCAGCAGTCCTACCCGGACAGGCTCCCAACTGTTTTTT
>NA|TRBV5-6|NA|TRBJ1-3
CASSLAGDSGNTIYF
TGTGCCAGCAGCTTGGCGGGTGACTCTGGAAACACCATATATTTT
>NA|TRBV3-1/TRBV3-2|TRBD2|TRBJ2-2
CASSRGLAGAANTGELFF
TGTGCCAGCAGTCGCGGACTAGCGGGGGCCGCGAACACCGGGGAGCTGTTTTTT
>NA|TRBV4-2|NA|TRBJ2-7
CASSQDNGGASYEQYF
TGTGCCAGCAGCCAAGATAACGGGGGCGCCAGCTACGAGCAGTACTTC
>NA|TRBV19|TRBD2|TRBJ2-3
CASSIRAGGFPDTQYF
TGTGCCAGTAGTATCCGTGCGGGGGGGTTCCCAGATACGCAGTATTTT
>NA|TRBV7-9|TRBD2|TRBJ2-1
CASSATGGFPSNEQFF
TGTGCCAGCAGCGCGACGGGGGGGTTCCCCTCTAATGAGCAGTTCTTC
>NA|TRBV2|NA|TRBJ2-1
CASSEGATDYNEQFF
TGTGCCAGCAGTGAAGGGGCGACAGACTACAATGAGCAGTTCTTC
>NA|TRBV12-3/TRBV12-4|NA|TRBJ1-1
CASSRRGETEAFF
TGTGCCAGCAGCCGCAGGGGTGAAACTGAAGCTTTCTTT
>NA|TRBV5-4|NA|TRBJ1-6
CASSFGGALQGNSPLHF
TGTGCCAGCAGCTTCGGTGGGGCCCTACAGGGTAATTCACCCCTCCACTTT
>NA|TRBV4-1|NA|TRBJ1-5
CASSLSGAGNPNQPQHF
TGCGCCAGCAGCCTTTCGGGGGCGGGGAACCCCAATCAGCCCCAGCATTTT